The 16 T cell receptor beta chains below were found in one sample sequenced in a study of vaccination and CD4 T cells after COVID-19. No cognate antigen is known for these TCRs. Noted time point: late sampling 161 to 241 days after vaccination in a few convalescent patients. This sample's treatment: approximately nine-day PBMC culture with coronavirus spike peptide pools or control peptides (ViraFEST assay). Sequenced with the Oncomine TCR Beta short-read assay was DNA taken from cultured CD4+ T cells. One entry per CDR3 protein, called by TCRdb with MiXCR from the PCR reads. The data contain about 22,000 distinct CDR3 sequences, around two fifths of them singletons. The sequences come from CD4+ T cells from blood, cultured in vitro, collected about 7 months after SARS-CoV-2 vaccination. All receptors come from a human donor who had recovered from COVID-19.

The V call is TRBV5-6, the J call TRBJ2-5, with 7 nucleotides matching TRBD1. The length of the CDR3 is 14 residues. V shed 2 bases and J 5 bases; nucleotides not matched to a gene: 6. Looked up from germline, CDR1 is SGHDT and CDR2 is YYEEEE. CDR3: CASSLDRASETQYF. For the CDR3, the DNA is TGTGCCAGCAGCTTAGACAGGGCATCGGAGACCCAGTACTTC.

This clonotype turned up a few times. The chain is built from TRBV6-1 and TRBJ2-7; D might be TRBD1 (5 bases). This CDR3 is 14 amino acids long. Germline V gene lookup returns CDR1 MNHNS and CDR2 SASEGT. The ends were cut back, 6 bases at V and 0 bases at J, with 12 bases in the middle. The CDR3 reads CASSPRQSSYEQYF. DNA for the CDR3: TGTGCCAGCAGCCCCCGACAGAGCTCCTACGAGCAGTACTTC.

J is TRBJ1-6 and V is TRBV7-2, with a tentative D call TRBD1 (6 bases). The CDR3 consists of 16 residues. From germline, CDR1 is SGHTA and CDR2 FQGNSA. V shed 5 bases and J shed 6 bases, with 17 bases lying between them. CDR3 nucleotides: TGTGCCAGCAGCGTAGAGCAGGGGACGGCTAATTCACCCCTCCACTTT. Its protein is CASSVEQGTANSPLHF. The full variable domain, with the rest looked up from reference TRBV7-2 and TRBJ1-6, is GAGVSQSPSNKVTEKGKDVELRCDPISGHTALYWYRQSLGQGLEFLIYFQGNSAPDKSGLPSDRFSAERTGGSVSTLTIQRTQQEDSAVYLCASSVEQGTANSPLHFGNGTRLTVT.

In its sample, this clonotype was seen a few times. The chain recombines TRBV7-9 with TRBJ2-1; D is perhaps TRBD1 (5 bases). V was clipped by 3 bases and J by 0 bases, with 15 bases between them. Germline-derived CDR1 and CDR2 are SEHNR and FQNEAQ (reference sequence). This CDR3 is 17 amino acids long. CDR3 residues: CASSLDGWGGSYNEQFF. In nucleotides, the CDR3 is TGTGCCAGCAGCTTGGACGGGTGGGGCGGCTCCTACAATGAGCAGTTCTTC. Complete variable domain (other parts from reference TRBV7-9 and TRBJ2-1): DTGVSQNPRHKITKRGQNVTFRCDPISEHNRLYWYRQTLGQGPEFLTYFQNEAQLEKSRLLSDRFSAERPKGSFSTLEIQRTEQGDSAMYLCASSLDGWGGSYNEQFFGPGTRLTVL.

This clonotype was found a few times. The chain links TRBV7-8 to TRBJ1-6; D is possibly TRBD1 (6 bases). V was shortened by 4 bases and J by 8 bases, with 15 bases between the two germline ends. Looked up from germline, CDR1 is SGHVS and CDR2 is FQNEAQ. This CDR3 has 15 amino acids. For the CDR3, the DNA is TGTGCCAGCAGCTCTAGGGGGGGGACGGATTCACCCCTCCACTTT. This encodes CASSSRGGTDSPLHF.

This clonotype was observed a few times. The chain carries TRBV20-1 and TRBJ2-1; D gene ambiguous. Germline V CDR1 and CDR2: DFQATT, SNEGSKA (reference sequence). With 3 bases removed from V and 0 bases from J, the gap between germline ends came to 6 bases. CDR3 length: 13 residues. The chain's CDR3 is CSASGSSYNEQFF. The CDR3 DNA is TGCAGTGCTAGTGGTTCCTCCTACAATGAGCAGTTCTTC.

The J gene is TRBJ1-1, the V gene TRBV12-3 or TRBV12-4; no reliable D call. The CDR3 runs 13 residues. V was shortened by 3 bases and J by 4 bases, with 9 bases between the two germline ends. DNA of the CDR3: TGTGCCAGCAGTTTGAACCAAGCCACTGAAGCTTTCTTT. Translating gives CASSLNQATEAFF.

V gene TRBV28 combines with J gene TRBJ1-6; no firm D call. The germline gives CDR1 MDHEN, CDR2 SYDVKM. Trimming pared 1 base from V and 10 bases from J, leaving 5 bases between. This CDR3 has 12 residues. The CDR3 reads CASSLLVSPLHF. The CDR3 coding sequence is TGTGCCAGCAGTTTATTGGTATCACCCCTCCACTTT.

This clonotype has more than one count but fewer than ten. The chain is built from TRBV7-9 and TRBJ2-3; D is undetermined. The CDR3 contains 13 residues. V was clipped by 5 bases and J by 5 bases, with 11 bases between them. Germline V gives CDR1 SEHNR, CDR2 FQNEAQ (reference sequence). CDR3 DNA sequence: TGTGCCAGCAGCCACCTCTTACTAGATACGCAGTATTTT. It translates to CASSHLLLDTQYF.

This clonotype was seen a few times. The chain couples TRBV27 to TRBJ1-5; 7 nucleotides agree with TRBD1. Per the germline V gene, CDR1 is MNHEY and CDR2 is SMNVEV (reference sequence). There are 13 residues in the CDR3. V was pared by 6 bases and J by 7 bases, with 6 bases of the junction left unmatched. The CDR3 loop is CASSGTVEQPQHF. CDR3 in DNA: TGTGCCAGCAGCGGGACAGTAGAACAGCCCCAGCATTTT.

The table lists this clonotype with a few counts. V is TRBV20-1 and J is TRBJ1-2; a weak D match, TRBD1 (5 bases). Deletions cut 0 bases from V and 6 bases from J, with 17 bases between. CDR3 size: 15 residues. Germline CDR1 DFQATT, CDR2 SNEGSKA (reference sequence). CDR3 nucleotides: TGCAGTGCTAGAGATGGAAATATACAGGTACATGGCTACACCTTC. It is translated as CSARDGNIQVHGYTF.

The CDR3 bases are TGTGCCAGCAGCTTTGTCGGGAGGCGAGAGACCCAGTACTTC. Protein product: CASSFVGRRETQYF. This rearrangement joins TRBV11-3 to TRBJ2-5, with 7 bases identical to TRBD2. The germline gives CDR1 SGHNT, CDR2 YENEEA. Trimming removed 3 bases from V and 4 bases from J; junction bases left unmatched: 5. CDR3 length: 14 amino acids. Together with reference TRBV11-3 and TRBJ2-5, the CDR3 gives the full variable domain: EAGVVQSPRYKIIEKKQPVAFWCNPISGHNTLYWYLQNLGQGPELLIRYENEEAVDDSQLPKDRFSAERLKGVDSTLKIQPAELGDSAVYLCASSFVGRRETQYFGPGTRLLVL.

The chain combines TRBV24-1 with TRBJ2-3; D is perhaps TRBD2 (7 bases). Trimming took 7 bases from V and 2 from J, leaving 15 bases between them. This CDR3 is 15 amino acids long. Germline V gene data show CDR1 as KGHDR and CDR2 as SFDVKD. For the CDR3, the DNA is TGTGCCACCAGATGGGGGGGGGGGCCCACAGATACGCAGTATTTT. Translating it yields CATRWGGGPTDTQYF.

The chain links TRBV19 to TRBJ2-7; D perhaps matches TRBD2 (6 bases). CDR3 length: 14 residues. The V end was cut by 6 bases, the J end by 2 bases, with 14 bases between. Germline CDR1 reads LNHDA; CDR2 reads SQIVND (reference sequence). The CDR3 DNA reads TGTGCCAGTAGGAAGGGACTTTACACCTACGAGCAGTACTTC. Translating gives CASRKGLYTYEQYF. Full variable domain (missing parts from reference TRBV19 and TRBJ2-7): DGGITQSPKYLFRKEGQNVTLSCEQNLNHDAMYWYRQDPGQGLRLIYYSQIVNDFQKGDIAEGYSVSREKKESFPLTVTSAQKNPTAFYLCASRKGLYTYEQYFGPGTRLTVT.

The CDR3 DNA sequence: TGTGCCAGCAGCTTATTCGCAGGAAACTACGAGCAGTACTTC. This sequence encodes CASSLFAGNYEQYF. The rearrangement uses TRBV7-9 and TRBJ2-7; no firm D call. The CDR3 runs 14 residues. Trimming took 2 bases from V and 3 from J, leaving 11 bases between them. The V gene's germline CDR1 is SEHNR and CDR2 FQNEAQ (reference sequence).

The rearrangement uses TRBV16 and TRBJ2-3, with unresolved D. CDR3 length equals 14 residues. V was pared by 0 bases and J by 6 bases, with 10 bases between. Germline CDR1 and CDR2: KGHSY and FQNENV. CDR3 region: CASSQSLPTDTQYF. The CDR3 coding sequence is TGTGCCAGCAGCCAATCGTTGCCGACGGATACGCAGTATTTT. Using reference TRBV16 and TRBJ2-3 for the parts outside the CDR3, the full variable domain is GEEVAQTPKHLVRGEGQKAKLYCAPIKGHSYVFWYQQVLKNEFKFLISFQNENVFDETGMPKERFSAKCLPNSPCSLEIQATKLEDSAVYFCASSQSLPTDTQYFGPGTRLTVL.